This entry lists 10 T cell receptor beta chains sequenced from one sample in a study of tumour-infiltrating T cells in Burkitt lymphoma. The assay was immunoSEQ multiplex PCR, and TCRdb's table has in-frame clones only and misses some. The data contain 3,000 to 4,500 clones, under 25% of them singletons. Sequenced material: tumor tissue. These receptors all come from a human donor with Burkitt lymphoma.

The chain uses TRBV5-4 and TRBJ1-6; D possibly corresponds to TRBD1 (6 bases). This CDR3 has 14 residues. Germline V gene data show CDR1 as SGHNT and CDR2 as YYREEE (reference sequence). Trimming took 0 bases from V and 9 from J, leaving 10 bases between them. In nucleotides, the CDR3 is TGTGCCAGCAGCTTGGAAGGGGGAGCTTCACCCCTCCACTTT. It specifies CASSLEGGASPLHF.

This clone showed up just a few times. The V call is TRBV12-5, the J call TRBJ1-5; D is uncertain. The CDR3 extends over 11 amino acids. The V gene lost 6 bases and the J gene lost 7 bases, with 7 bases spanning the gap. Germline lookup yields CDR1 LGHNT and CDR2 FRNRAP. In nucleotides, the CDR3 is TGTGCTAGTGGGGGGAGGCAGCCCCAGCATTTT. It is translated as CASGGRQPQHF.

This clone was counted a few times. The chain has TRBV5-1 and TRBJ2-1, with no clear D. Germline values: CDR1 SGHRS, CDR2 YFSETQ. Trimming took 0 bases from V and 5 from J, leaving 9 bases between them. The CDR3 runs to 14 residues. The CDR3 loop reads CASSLGGGHNEQFF. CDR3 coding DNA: TGCGCCAGCAGCTTGGGCGGCGGTCACAATGAGCAGTTCTTC.

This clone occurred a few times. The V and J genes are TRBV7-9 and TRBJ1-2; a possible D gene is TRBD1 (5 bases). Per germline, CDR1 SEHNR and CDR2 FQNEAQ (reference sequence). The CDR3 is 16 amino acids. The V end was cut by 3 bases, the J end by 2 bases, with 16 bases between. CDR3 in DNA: TGTGCCAGCAGCTTTGGGGGTGGAGGGTCGAACTATGGCTACACCTTC. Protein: CASSFGGGGSNYGYTF.

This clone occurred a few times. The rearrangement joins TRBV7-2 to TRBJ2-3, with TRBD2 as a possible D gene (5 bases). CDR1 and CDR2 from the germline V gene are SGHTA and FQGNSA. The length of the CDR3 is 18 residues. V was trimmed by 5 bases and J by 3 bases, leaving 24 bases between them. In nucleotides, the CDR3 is TGTGCCAGCAGCCTGGTTCCCCGACGCAGCGGTCATACAGATACGCAGTATTTT. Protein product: CASSLVPRRSGHTDTQYF.

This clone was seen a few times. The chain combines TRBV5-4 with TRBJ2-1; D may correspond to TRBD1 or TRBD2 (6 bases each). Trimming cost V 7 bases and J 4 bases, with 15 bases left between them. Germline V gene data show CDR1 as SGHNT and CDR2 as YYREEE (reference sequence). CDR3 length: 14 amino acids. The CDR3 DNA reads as TGTGCCAGCGACCCCGGGGGCATTTACAATGAGCAGTTCTTC. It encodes CASDPGGIYNEQFF.

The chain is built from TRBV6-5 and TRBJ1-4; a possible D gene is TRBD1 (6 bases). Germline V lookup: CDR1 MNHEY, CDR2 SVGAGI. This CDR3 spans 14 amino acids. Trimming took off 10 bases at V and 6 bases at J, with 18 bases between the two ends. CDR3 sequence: CAIAKAGAYEKLFF. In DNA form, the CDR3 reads TGTGCCATCGCCAAGGCAGGGGCATATGAAAAACTGTTTTTT.

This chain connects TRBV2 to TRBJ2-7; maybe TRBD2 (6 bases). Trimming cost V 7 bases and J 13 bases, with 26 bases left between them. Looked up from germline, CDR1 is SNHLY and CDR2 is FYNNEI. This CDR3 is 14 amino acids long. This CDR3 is CASTHRWEVPEKYF. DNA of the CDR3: TGTGCCAGCACCCACCGGTGGGAGGTCCCGGAGAAATACTTC.

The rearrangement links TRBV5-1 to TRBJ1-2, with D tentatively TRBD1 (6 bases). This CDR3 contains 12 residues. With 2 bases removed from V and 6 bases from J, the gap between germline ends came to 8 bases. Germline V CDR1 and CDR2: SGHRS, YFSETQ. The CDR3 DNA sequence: TGCGCCAGCAGCTTAGGACAGAATGGCTACACCTTC. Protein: CASSLGQNGYTF.

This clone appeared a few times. As DNA, the CDR3 is TGCGCCAGCAGCTTGCAGGACAGGACAAATGAAAAACTGTTTTTT. Its translation: CASSLQDRTNEKLFF. This chain connects TRBV5-1 to TRBJ1-4; 7 bases match TRBD1. V shed 1 base and J 5 bases; nucleotides not matched to a gene: 5. There are 15 residues in the CDR3. The germline V gene has CDR1 SGHRS and CDR2 YFSETQ.